Sequencing of this T cell receptor beta chain was carried out in a study of T cells in Graves' hyperthyroidism and ophthalmopathy. It was RNA transcripts that yielded the amplified TCR beta CDR3 regions. Carried out on the TCR CDR3, a first-round RT-PCR used the HTBI primer set. TCRdb re-derived calls from the multiplex PCR reads in MiXCR, one entry per CDR3 protein. The table has about 250,000 distinct CDR3 sequences, 24% seen once. Trimming removed 4 bases at V and 4 bases at J, with 11 bases between. This CDR3 is built from 13 residues. Germline loops: CDR1 SGHDT, CDR2 YYEEEE. Notes on the study in general: Appearing also in blood were most of the thyroid clonotypes expanded above 0.001.

This clonotype was found many times. Its target is not known. Enrolled ophthalmopathy patients presented with a Clinical Activity Score of at least 3, a NOSPECS grade of at least 4, and disease duration under 3 months. The chain has TRBV5-6 and TRBJ1-2; D gene uncertain. This clonotype was sampled from a woman in her forties with Graves' ophthalmopathy. Sequenced input: blood. In DNA, the CDR3 is TGTGCCAGCAGCCGTCCAGGTGGCTATGGCTACACCTTC. Protein sequence: CASSRPGGYGYTF. The full variable domain, rest sourced from reference TRBV5-6 and TRBJ1-2, is DAGVTQSPTHLIKTRGQQVTLRCSPKSGHDTVSWYQQALGQGPQFIFQYYEEEERQRGNFPDRFSGHQFPNYSSELNVNALLLGDSALYLCASSRPGGYGYTFGSGTRLTVV.